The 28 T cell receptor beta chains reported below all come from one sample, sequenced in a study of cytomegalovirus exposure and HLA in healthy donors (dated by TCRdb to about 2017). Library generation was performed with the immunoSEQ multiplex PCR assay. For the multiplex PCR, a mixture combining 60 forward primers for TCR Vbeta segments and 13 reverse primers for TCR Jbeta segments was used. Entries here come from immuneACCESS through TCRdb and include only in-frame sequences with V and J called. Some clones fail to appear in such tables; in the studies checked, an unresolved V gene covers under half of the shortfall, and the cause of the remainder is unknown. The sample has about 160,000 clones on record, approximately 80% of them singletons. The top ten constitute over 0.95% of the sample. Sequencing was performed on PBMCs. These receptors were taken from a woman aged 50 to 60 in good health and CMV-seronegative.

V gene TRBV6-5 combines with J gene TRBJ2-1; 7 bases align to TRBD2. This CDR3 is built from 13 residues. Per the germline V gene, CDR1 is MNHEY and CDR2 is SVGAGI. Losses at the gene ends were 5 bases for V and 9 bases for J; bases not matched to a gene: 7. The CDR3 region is CASSKRLAIEQFF. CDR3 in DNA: TGTGCCAGCAGTAAGCGACTAGCCATTGAGCAGTTCTTC.

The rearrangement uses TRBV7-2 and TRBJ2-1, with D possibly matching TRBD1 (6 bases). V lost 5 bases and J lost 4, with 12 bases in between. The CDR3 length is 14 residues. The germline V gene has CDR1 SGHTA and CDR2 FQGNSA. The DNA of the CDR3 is TGTGCCAGCAGCGCCCAGACAGGTTACAATGAGCAGTTCTTC. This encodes CASSAQTGYNEQFF.

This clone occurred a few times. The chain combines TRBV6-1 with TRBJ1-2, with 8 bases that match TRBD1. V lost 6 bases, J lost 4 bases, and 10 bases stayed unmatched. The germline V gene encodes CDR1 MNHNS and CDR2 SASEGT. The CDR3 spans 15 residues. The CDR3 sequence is CASRKDREPSYGYTF. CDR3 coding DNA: TGTGCCAGCAGAAAGGACAGGGAACCTAGCTATGGCTACACCTTC.

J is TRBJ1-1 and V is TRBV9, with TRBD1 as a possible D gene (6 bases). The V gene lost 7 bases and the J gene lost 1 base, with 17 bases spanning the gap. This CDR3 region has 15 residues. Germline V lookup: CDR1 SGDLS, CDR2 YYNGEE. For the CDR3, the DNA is TGTGCCAGCGCTGCGGGAGGGGGGGAGAACACTGAAGCTTTCTTT. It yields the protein CASAAGGGENTEAFF.

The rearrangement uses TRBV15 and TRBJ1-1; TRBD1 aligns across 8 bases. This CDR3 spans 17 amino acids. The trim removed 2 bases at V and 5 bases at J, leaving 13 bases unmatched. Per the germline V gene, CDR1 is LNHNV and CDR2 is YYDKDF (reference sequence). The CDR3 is CATSRSQGARSETEAFF. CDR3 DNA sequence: TGTGCCACCAGCAGATCCCAGGGGGCGAGAAGCGAGACTGAAGCTTTCTTT.

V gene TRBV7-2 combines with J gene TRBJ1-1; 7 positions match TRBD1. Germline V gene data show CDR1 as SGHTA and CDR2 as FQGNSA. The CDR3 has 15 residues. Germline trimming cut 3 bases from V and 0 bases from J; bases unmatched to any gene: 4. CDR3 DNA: TGTGCCAGCAGCTTTCTAGGGGGCGTGAACACTGAAGCTTTCTTT. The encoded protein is CASSFLGGVNTEAFF.

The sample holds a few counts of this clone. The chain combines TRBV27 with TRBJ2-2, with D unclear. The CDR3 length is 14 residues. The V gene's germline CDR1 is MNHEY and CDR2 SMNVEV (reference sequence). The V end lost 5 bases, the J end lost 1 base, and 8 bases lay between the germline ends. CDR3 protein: CASSPRRNTGELFF. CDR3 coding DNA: TGTGCCAGCAGTCCCAGAAGGAACACCGGGGAGCTGTTTTTT.

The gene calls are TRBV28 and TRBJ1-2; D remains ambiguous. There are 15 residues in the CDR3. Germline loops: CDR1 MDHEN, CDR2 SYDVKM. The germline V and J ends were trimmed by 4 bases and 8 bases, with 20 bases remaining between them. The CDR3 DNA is TGTGCCAGCAGTTACGGCCTGTTTTCATCGAGGGGCTACACCTTC. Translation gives CASSYGLFSSRGYTF.

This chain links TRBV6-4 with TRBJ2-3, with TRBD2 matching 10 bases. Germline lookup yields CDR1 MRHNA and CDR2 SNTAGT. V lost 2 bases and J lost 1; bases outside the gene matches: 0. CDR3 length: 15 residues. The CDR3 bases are TGTGCCAGCAGTGACGGGACTAGCGGCACAGATACGCAGTATTTT. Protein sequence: CASSDGTSGTDTQYF.

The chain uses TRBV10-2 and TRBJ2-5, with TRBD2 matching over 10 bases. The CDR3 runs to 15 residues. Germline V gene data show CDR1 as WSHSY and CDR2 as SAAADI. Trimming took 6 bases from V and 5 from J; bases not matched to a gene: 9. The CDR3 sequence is CASSVIAGGVETQYF. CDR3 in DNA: TGCGCCAGCAGCGTAATAGCGGGGGGCGTGGAGACCCAGTACTTC.

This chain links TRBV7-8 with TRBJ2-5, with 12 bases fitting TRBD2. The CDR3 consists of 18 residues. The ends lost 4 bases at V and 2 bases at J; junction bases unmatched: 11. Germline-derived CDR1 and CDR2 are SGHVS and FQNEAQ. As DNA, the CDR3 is TGTGCCAGCAGCTCCGGGACTAGCGGGTCTGTGCTTCAAGAGACCCAGTACTTC. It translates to CASSSGTSGSVLQETQYF.

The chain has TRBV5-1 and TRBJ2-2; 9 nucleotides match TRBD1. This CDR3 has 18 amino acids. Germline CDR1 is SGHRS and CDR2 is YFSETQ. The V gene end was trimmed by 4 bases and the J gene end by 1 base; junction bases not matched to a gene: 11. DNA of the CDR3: TGCGCCAGCAGCGTGGGACAGGGAGGAGAATTGAACACCGGGGAGCTGTTTTTT. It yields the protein CASSVGQGGELNTGELFF.

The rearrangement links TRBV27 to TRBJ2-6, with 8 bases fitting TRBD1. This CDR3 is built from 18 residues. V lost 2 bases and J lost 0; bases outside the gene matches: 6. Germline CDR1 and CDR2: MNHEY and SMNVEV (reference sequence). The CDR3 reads CASSLTGTGNSGANVLTF. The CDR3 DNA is TGTGCCAGCAGTTTAACAGGGACAGGCAACTCTGGGGCCAACGTCCTGACTTTC.

This CDR3 is CASSLRGAQGYGYTF. CDR3 sequence (DNA): TGTGCCAGCAGTTTACGTGGGGCGCAGGGCTATGGCTACACCTTC. V and J are TRBV27 and TRBJ1-2; maybe TRBD1 (5 bases). The germline gives CDR1 MNHEY, CDR2 SMNVEV (reference sequence). The CDR3 covers 15 residues. The V and J ends lost 2 bases and 4 bases respectively, with 14 bases between them.

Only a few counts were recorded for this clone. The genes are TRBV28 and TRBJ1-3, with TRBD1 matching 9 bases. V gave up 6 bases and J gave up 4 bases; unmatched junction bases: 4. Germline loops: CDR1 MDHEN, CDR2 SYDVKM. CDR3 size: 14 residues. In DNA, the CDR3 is TGTGCCAGCAGGTACAGGGGGCTGGGAAACACCATATATTTT. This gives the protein CASRYRGLGNTIYF.

The CDR3 DNA reads TGTGCCAGCAGTCGGACAGGGGCGAACACTGAAGCTTTCTTT. This translates into CASSRTGANTEAFF. J is TRBJ1-1 and V is TRBV6-5, with TRBD1 matching over 9 bases. This CDR3 has 14 residues. V trimming: 5 bases; J trimming: 1 base; junction bases outside the gene matches: 2. Per germline, CDR1 MNHEY and CDR2 SVGAGI.

The CDR3 is CASSQDLGGDQPQHF. CDR3 DNA sequence: TGTGCCAGCAGCCAAGATCTGGGAGGGGATCAGCCCCAGCATTTT. The rearrangement joins TRBV14 to TRBJ1-5; possibly TRBD1 for D (5 bases). The CDR3 extends over 15 amino acids. Germline CDR1 SGHDN, CDR2 FVKESK. V dropped 0 bases and J dropped 5 bases, with 11 bases sitting between them.

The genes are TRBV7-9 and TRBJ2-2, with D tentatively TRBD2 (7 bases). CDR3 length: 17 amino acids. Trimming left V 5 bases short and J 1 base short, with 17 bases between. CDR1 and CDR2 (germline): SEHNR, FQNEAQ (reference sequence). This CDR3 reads CASSPPGRGRNTGELFF. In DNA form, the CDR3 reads TGTGCCAGCAGCCCCCCCGGGCGGGGGCGGAACACCGGGGAGCTGTTTTTT.

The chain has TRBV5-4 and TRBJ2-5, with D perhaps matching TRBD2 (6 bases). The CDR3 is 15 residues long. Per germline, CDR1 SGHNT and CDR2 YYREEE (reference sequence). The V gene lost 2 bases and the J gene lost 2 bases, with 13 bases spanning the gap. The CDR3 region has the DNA TGTGCCAGCAGCTTACCGGGGGTAGGGCAAGAGACCCAGTACTTC. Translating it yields CASSLPGVGQETQYF.

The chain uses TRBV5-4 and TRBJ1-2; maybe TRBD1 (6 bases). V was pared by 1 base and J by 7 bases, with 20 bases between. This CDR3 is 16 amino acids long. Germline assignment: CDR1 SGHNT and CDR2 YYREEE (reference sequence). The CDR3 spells CASSLPDSRLPIGYTF. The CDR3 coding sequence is TGTGCCAGCAGCTTGCCGGACAGCCGACTGCCTATTGGCTACACCTTC.

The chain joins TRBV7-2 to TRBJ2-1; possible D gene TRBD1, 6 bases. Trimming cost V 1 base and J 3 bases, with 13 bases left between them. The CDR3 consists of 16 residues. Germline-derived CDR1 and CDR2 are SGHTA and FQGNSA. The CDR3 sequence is CASSLEAGVFYNEQFF. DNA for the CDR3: TGTGCCAGCAGCTTAGAGGCAGGGGTGTTCTACAATGAGCAGTTCTTC.

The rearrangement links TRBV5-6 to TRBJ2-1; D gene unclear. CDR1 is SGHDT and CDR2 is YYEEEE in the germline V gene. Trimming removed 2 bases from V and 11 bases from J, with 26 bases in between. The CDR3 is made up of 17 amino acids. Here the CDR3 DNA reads TGTGCCAGCAGCTTTAATGTTGATGTCCCCCCTAGAGTGAAGCAGTTCTTC. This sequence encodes CASSFNVDVPPRVKQFF.

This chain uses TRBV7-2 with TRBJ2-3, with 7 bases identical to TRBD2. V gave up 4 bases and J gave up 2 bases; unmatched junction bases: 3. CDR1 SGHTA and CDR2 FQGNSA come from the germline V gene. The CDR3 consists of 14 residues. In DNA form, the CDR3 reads TGTGCCAGCAGCTGGGGGGGTCCCACAGATACGCAGTATTTT. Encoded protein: CASSWGGPTDTQYF. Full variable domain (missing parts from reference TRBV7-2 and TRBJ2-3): GAGVSQSPSNKVTEKGKDVELRCDPISGHTALYWYRQSLGQGLEFLIYFQGNSAPDKSGLPSDRFSAERTGGSVSTLTIQRTQQEDSAVYLCASSWGGPTDTQYFGPGTRLTVL.

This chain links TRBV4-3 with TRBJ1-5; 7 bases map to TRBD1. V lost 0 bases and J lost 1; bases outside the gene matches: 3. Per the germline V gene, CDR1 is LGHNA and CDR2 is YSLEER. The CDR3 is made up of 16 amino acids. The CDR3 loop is CASSQDSGGSNQPQHF. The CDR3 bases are TGCGCCAGCAGCCAAGACTCAGGGGGGAGCAATCAGCCCCAGCATTTT.

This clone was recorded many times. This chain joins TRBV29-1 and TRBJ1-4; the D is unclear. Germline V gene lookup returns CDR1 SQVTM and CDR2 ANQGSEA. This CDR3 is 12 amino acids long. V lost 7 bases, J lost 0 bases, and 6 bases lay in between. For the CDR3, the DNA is TGCAGCGGAGTTGCAACTAATGAAAAACTGTTTTTT. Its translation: CSGVATNEKLFF.

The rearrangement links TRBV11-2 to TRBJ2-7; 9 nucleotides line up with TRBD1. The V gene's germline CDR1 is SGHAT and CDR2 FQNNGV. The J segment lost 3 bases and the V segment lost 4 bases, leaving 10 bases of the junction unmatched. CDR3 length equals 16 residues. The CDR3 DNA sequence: TGTGCCAGCAGCTCGACCCGAGGACAGGGGAACTACGAGCAGTACTTC. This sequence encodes CASSSTRGQGNYEQYF.

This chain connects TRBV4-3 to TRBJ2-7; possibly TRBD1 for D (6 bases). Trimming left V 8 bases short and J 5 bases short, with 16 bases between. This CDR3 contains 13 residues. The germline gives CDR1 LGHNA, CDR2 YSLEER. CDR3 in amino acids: CASGRTWDNEQYF. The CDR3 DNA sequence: TGCGCCAGCGGGCGAACCTGGGACAACGAGCAGTACTTC.

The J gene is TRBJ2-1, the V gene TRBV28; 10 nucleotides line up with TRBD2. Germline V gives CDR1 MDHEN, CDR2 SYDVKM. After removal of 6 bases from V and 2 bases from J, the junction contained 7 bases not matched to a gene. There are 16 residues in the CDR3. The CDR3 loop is CASRLGLAAPYNEQFF. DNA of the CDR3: TGTGCCAGCAGACTAGGACTAGCGGCCCCCTACAATGAGCAGTTCTTC.